The 22 T cell receptor beta chains below come from one sample, sequenced in a study of T-cell reconstitution after alpha-beta-depleted transplantation in children. Library preparation (for TCRbeta) was performed with unique molecular identifiers. One entry per CDR3 protein, called by TCRdb with MiXCR from the PCR reads. Of around 450,000 distinct CDR3 sequences in the sample, around 46% were seen once. This specimen was PBMCs, taken before TCRalphabeta/CD19-depleted stem cell transplant. The receptors stem from a girl aged 2 to 9 with aplastic anemia, due to receive a stem cell transplant.

The V and J genes are TRBV20-1 and TRBJ1-1; D may be TRBD1 (6 bases). Trimming left V 5 bases short and J 4 bases short, with 11 bases between. Germline V CDR1 and CDR2: DFQATT, SNEGSKA (reference sequence). The CDR3 sequence is 12 residues long. CDR3 nucleotide sequence: TGCAGTGCTGGATCCAGGGGCACTGAAGCTTTCTTT. Amino acids: CSAGSRGTEAFF.

This rearrangement joins TRBV7-8 to TRBJ1-1; tentative D call: TRBD1 (5 bases). Looked up from germline, CDR1 is SGHVS and CDR2 is FQNEAQ. The CDR3 spans 15 residues. V shed 1 base and J shed 6 bases, with 15 bases lying between them. The chain's CDR3 is CASSLGTGGAAEAFF. As DNA, the CDR3 is TGTGCCAGCAGCTTAGGGACTGGGGGTGCGGCTGAAGCTTTCTTT.

This rearrangement joins TRBV20-1 to TRBJ1-5; D not certain. Germline-derived CDR1 and CDR2 are DFQATT and SNEGSKA (reference sequence). This CDR3 region has 15 residues. V lost 5 bases, J lost 9 bases, and 23 bases lay in between. CDR3 region: CSARRKGSDLGPQHF. For the CDR3, the DNA is TGCAGTGCTCGGAGAAAAGGGTCGGATCTCGGGCCCCAGCATTTT.

The chain carries TRBV7-2 and TRBJ2-7, with 7 bases identical to TRBD2. V shed 2 bases and J 7 bases; nucleotides not matched to a gene: 14. Germline V gives CDR1 SGHTA, CDR2 FQGNSA. The CDR3 is 16 amino acids. CDR3 nucleotide sequence: TGTGCCAGCAGCTTAACCAATCTCTTCGCGGGGGAGGAGCAGTACTTC. Amino acids: CASSLTNLFAGEEQYF.

There are a few counts of this clonotype. This sequence joins TRBV27 and TRBJ2-7; 9 bases agree with TRBD2. Germline values: CDR1 MNHEY, CDR2 SMNVEV (reference sequence). The V gene end was trimmed by 5 bases and the J gene end by 1 base; junction bases not matched to a gene: 9. This CDR3 has 16 residues. CDR3 bases: TGTGCCAGCAGTCCAATCTCTAGCGGGACTTCCTACGAGCAGTACTTC. Translating it yields CASSPISSGTSYEQYF.

This clonotype came up a few times. The chain is built from TRBV6-2 or TRBV6-3 and TRBJ1-3; D call uncertain. CDR1 MNHEY and CDR2 SVGEGT come from the germline V gene. Trimming removed 3 bases at V and 0 bases at J, with 6 bases between. This CDR3 comprises 14 residues. The CDR3 DNA reads as TGTGCCAGCAGTTATGGAGCCTCTGGAAACACCATATATTTT. Amino acids: CASSYGASGNTIYF.

This clonotype has only a few counts. This chain uses TRBV12-3 or TRBV12-4 with TRBJ2-1; 9 bases map to TRBD2. V shed 7 bases, J shed 4 bases, and the junction held 5 bases outside the gene matches. The CDR3 contains 14 residues. Here the CDR3 DNA reads TGTGCCAGCACCCAACTAGCGGGTTACAATGAGCAGTTCTTC. It is translated as CASTQLAGYNEQFF.

Many counts were recorded for this clonotype. The rearrangement links TRBV10-3 to TRBJ1-2, with D tentatively TRBD1 (6 bases). The CDR3 has 11 amino acids. V lost 7 bases, J lost 8 bases, and 11 bases lay in between. In germline, CDR1 is ENHRY, CDR2 SYGVKD. CDR3 bases: TGTGCCATCACCGGGGGCGGGGGCTACACCTTC. Its protein is CAITGGGGYTF.

This chain connects TRBV20-1 to TRBJ2-5, with TRBD1 as a possible D gene (8 bases). Germline V CDR1 and CDR2: DFQATT, SNEGSKA (reference sequence). The length of the CDR3 is 15 residues. V was shortened by 6 bases and J by 0 bases, with 17 bases between the two germline ends. The CDR3 DNA is TGCAGTGCCGGACAGGGAGGGATGTACCAAGAGACCCAGTACTTC. Protein: CSAGQGGMYQETQYF.

This clonotype was counted between two and nine times. This rearrangement joins TRBV20-1 to TRBJ2-7; 8 nucleotides align to TRBD2. V shed 6 bases and J 5 bases; nucleotides not matched to a gene: 12. This CDR3 is 14 amino acids long. Germline V gene lookup returns CDR1 DFQATT and CDR2 SNEGSKA (reference sequence). This CDR3 is CSAEGTAGVNEQYF. For the CDR3, the DNA is TGCAGTGCCGAAGGCACAGCGGGAGTGAACGAGCAGTACTTC.

Remarks on this clonotype: Germline is not matched at one junction end, which may reflect a read error. The rearrangement links TRBV5-6 to TRBJ1-1; D unresolved. The CDR3 length is 14 residues. Germline V CDR1 and CDR2: SGHDT, YYEEEE. The CDR3 region is CASSPNRENTEAYF. In DNA, the CDR3 is TGTGCCAGCAGCCCGAATCGTGAGAACACTGAAGCTTACTTT.

Ten or more counts support this clonotype. The rearrangement joins TRBV9 to TRBJ1-2, with 9 bases lining up with TRBD1. This CDR3 spans 15 amino acids. With V trimmed by 4 bases and J by 7 bases, 11 bases remained unmatched. The germline gives CDR1 SGDLS, CDR2 YYNGEE. The CDR3 DNA follows: TGTGCCAGCAGCACTGTTCTGGGACAGGGAGGTGGCTACACCTTC. Its translation is CASSTVLGQGGGYTF. Full variable domain (remainder filled in from reference TRBV9 and TRBJ1-2): DSGVTQTPKHLITATGQRVTLRCSPRSGDLSVYWYQQSLDQGLQFLIQYYNGEERAKGNILERFSAQQFPDLHSELNLSSLELGDSALYFCASSTVLGQGGGYTFGSGTRLTVV.

This clonotype was recorded many times. The junction shows a germline mismatch at one end, possibly a read error. This rearrangement joins TRBV9 to TRBJ1-3; TRBD1 is a possible D gene (6 bases). Germline values: CDR1 SGDLS, CDR2 YYNGEE. The CDR3 covers 12 residues. This CDR3 reads CASSSSRTDVNF. CDR3 nucleotide sequence: TGTGCCAGCAGCTCCTCGCGGACAGACGTAAATTTT.

The chain couples TRBV28 to TRBJ1-1; 7 nucleotides line up with TRBD1. Trimming removed 4 bases from V and 9 bases from J; junction bases left unmatched: 5. The CDR3 length is 12 residues. Looked up from germline, CDR1 is MDHEN and CDR2 is SYDVKM. The CDR3 here is CASSWDSQKAFF. The CDR3 DNA reads as TGTGCCAGCAGTTGGGACAGCCAAAAAGCTTTCTTT.

This chain uses TRBV7-2 with TRBJ1-4; D is unclear. The germline gives CDR1 SGHTA, CDR2 FQGNSA. V shed 1 base and J shed 6 bases, with 9 bases lying between them. The CDR3 runs 14 residues. CDR3 DNA: TGTGCCAGCAGCTTAGACAGCCAGTATGAAAAACTGTTTTTT. Protein: CASSLDSQYEKLFF.

This chain joins TRBV5-1 and TRBJ2-2; 7 positions agree with TRBD2. Losses at the gene ends were 7 bases for V and 2 bases for J; bases not matched to a gene: 8. This CDR3 comprises 15 residues. CDR1 and CDR2 (germline): SGHRS, YFSETQ. In DNA form, the CDR3 reads TGCGCCAGCGCCCGGAGCGGGGTAAACACCGGGGAGCTGTTTTTT. This translates into CASARSGVNTGELFF.

The chain combines TRBV28 with TRBJ2-7, with 9 bases identical to TRBD2. V gave up 6 bases and J gave up 1 base; unmatched junction bases: 7. Germline V CDR1 and CDR2: MDHEN, SYDVKM. This CDR3 has 15 amino acids. CDR3 sequence (DNA): TGTGCCAGCAGCTCGCGGGAGGGCCGGTCCTACGAGCAGTACTTC. It encodes CASSSREGRSYEQYF.

This chain uses TRBV10-3 with TRBJ2-3; TRBD1 matches at 9 bases. This CDR3 is built from 16 residues. In germline, CDR1 is ENHRY, CDR2 SYGVKD. The V segment lost 6 bases and the J segment 0 bases; nucleotides outside the gene matches: 7. CDR3 nucleotides: TGTGCCATCAGAAGAACAGGGGGCCCTAGCACAGATACGCAGTATTTT. The encoded protein is CAIRRTGGPSTDTQYF.

This clonotype was detected many times. The chain uses TRBV5-1 and TRBJ1-1; 10 nucleotides match TRBD1. V was clipped by 4 bases and J by 7 bases; unmatched bases: 10. The CDR3 is 15 residues long. From germline, CDR1 is SGHRS and CDR2 YFSETQ. CDR3 sequence reads: CASSPDRGQGYEAFF. The DNA of the CDR3 is TGCGCCAGCAGCCCCGACAGGGGGCAGGGATATGAAGCTTTCTTT.

Of note for this clonotype: This sequence may be a read error, since a much larger clone differs from it by one base. The final CDR3 position lacks the conserved phenylalanine or tryptophan, pointing to a likely read error. The chain recombines TRBV28 with TRBJ2-7, with TRBD1 matching 10 bases. After removal of 6 bases from V and 5 bases from J, the junction contained 1 base not matched to a gene. The CDR3 loop spans 12 amino acids. The germline V gene has CDR1 MDHEN and CDR2 SYDVKM. In DNA form, the CDR3 reads TGTGCCAGCAGGGACAGGGGGAACGAGCAGTACTCC. It encodes CASRDRGNEQYS.

The V and J genes are TRBV6-1 and TRBJ2-1, with TRBD2 matching over 10 bases. Trimming took 3 bases from V and 7 from J; bases not matched to a gene: 6. The V gene's germline CDR1 is MNHNS and CDR2 SASEGT. The CDR3 is 15 amino acids. CDR3 coding DNA: TGTGCCAGCAGTGACAGCGGGGGGGCCTTTAATGAGCAGTTCTTC. It is translated as CASSDSGGAFNEQFF.

In its sample, this clonotype was seen many times. V usage is TRBV7-9 and J usage is TRBJ2-3; TRBD1 agrees at 9 bases. Looked up from germline, CDR1 is SEHNR and CDR2 is FQNEAQ (reference sequence). The ends lost 5 bases at V and 0 bases at J; junction bases unmatched: 3. This CDR3 is 15 amino acids long. The CDR3 spells CASSPGQGSTDTQYF. CDR3 nucleotides: TGTGCCAGCAGCCCGGGACAGGGTAGCACAGATACGCAGTATTTT.